Each of the 13 T cell receptor beta chains below was sequenced from the same sample in a study of cytomegalovirus exposure and HLA in healthy donors. Primers: 60 Vbeta forward and 13 Jbeta reverse. The protocol was immunoSEQ multiplex PCR, while the TCRdb copy is restricted to in-frame clones and leaves out a portion. The sample records approximately 200,000 clones, approximately 79% being singletons. The sample was PBMCs. All receptors come from a girl aged 2-10 years in good health and CMV-seronegative.

The genes are TRBV11-1 and TRBJ2-3; D is possibly TRBD1 (5 bases). There are 16 residues in the CDR3. CDR1 and CDR2 (germline): SGHAT, FQDESV (reference sequence). Trimming removed 4 bases at V and 0 bases at J, with 14 bases between. The CDR3 is CASSSGWGTSTDTQYF. The DNA of the CDR3 is TGTGCCAGCAGCTCCGGATGGGGCACTAGCACAGATACGCAGTATTTT.

On this clone itself: Different DNA sequences within this sample yield the same CDR3. This chain links TRBV2 with TRBJ1-1; D is unclear. Trimming shortened V by 9 bases and J by 0 bases, and 8 bases separated the two germline ends. Germline V lookup: CDR1 SNHLY, CDR2 FYNNEI. The CDR3 runs 12 residues. CDR3 region: CASGLMNTEAFF. The CDR3, as DNA: TGTGCCAGTGGACTGATGAACACTGAAGCTTTCTTT. The full variable domain, rest sourced from reference TRBV2 and TRBJ1-1, is EPEVTQTPSHQVTQMGQEVILRCVPISNHLYFYWYRQILGQKVEFLVSFYNNEISEKSEIFDDQFSVERPDGSNFTLKIRSTKLEDSAMYFCASGLMNTEAFFGQGTRLTVV.

The V call is TRBV30, the J call TRBJ2-1; the D gene is possibly TRBD2 (5 bases). The CDR3 consists of 15 residues. Per germline, CDR1 GTSNPN and CDR2 SVGIG (reference sequence). The V end lost 2 bases, the J end lost 3 bases, and 14 bases lay between the germline ends. DNA for the CDR3: TGTGCCTGGAGTAAACGGGGAACCCTCTACAATGAGCAGTTCTTC. Translated, it gives CAWSKRGTLYNEQFF. The whole variable domain, remainder taken from reference TRBV30 and TRBJ2-1, is SQTIHQWPATLVQPVGSPLSLECTVEGTSNPNLYWYRQAAGRGLQLLFYSVGIGQISSEVPQNLSASRPQDRQFILSSKKLLLSDSGFYLCAWSKRGTLYNEQFFGPGTRLTVL.

The genes are TRBV13 and TRBJ2-1; 7 bases match TRBD1. This CDR3 is built from 13 residues. Losses at the gene ends were 1 base for V and 7 bases for J; bases not matched to a gene: 1. Germline CDR1 PRHDT, CDR2 FYEKMQ (reference sequence). This chain's CDR3 is CASSLEQGNEQFF. For the CDR3, the DNA is TGTGCCAGCAGCTTAGAACAGGGGAATGAGCAGTTCTTC.

V and J are TRBV19 and TRBJ2-1; 12 bases line up with TRBD2. The germline gives CDR1 LNHDA, CDR2 SQIVND (reference sequence). The V segment lost 5 bases and the J segment 0 bases; nucleotides outside the gene matches: 2. The CDR3 has 16 amino acids. In DNA form, the CDR3 reads TGTGCCAGTAGTCTGACTAGCGGGAGCTCCTACAATGAGCAGTTCTTC. Translating it yields CASSLTSGSSYNEQFF.

The chain is built from TRBV5-4 and TRBJ2-7; D may be TRBD1 (5 bases). Trimming stripped 0 bases from V and 6 bases from J, with 16 bases between. This CDR3 has 15 residues. Germline CDR1 is SGHNT and CDR2 is YYREEE (reference sequence). For the CDR3, the DNA is TGTGCCAGCAGCTTGGCTGGGGCCTACCTTAGCGAGCAGTACTTC. Protein: CASSLAGAYLSEQYF.

V and J are TRBV2 and TRBJ1-1, with D maybe TRBD1 (5 bases). This CDR3 region has 13 residues. V was shortened by 6 bases and J by 1 base, with 9 bases between the two germline ends. CDR1 and CDR2 from the germline V gene are SNHLY and FYNNEI. This CDR3 is CASRSTENTEAFF. The CDR3 nucleotides are TGTGCCAGCAGATCGACAGAGAACACTGAAGCTTTCTTT. Full variable domain (remainder filled in from reference TRBV2 and TRBJ1-1): EPEVTQTPSHQVTQMGQEVILRCVPISNHLYFYWYRQILGQKVEFLVSFYNNEISEKSEIFDDQFSVERPDGSNFTLKIRSTKLEDSAMYFCASRSTENTEAFFGQGTRLTVV.

Here the CDR3 reads CASSFYGDPNYGYTF. In nucleotides, the CDR3 is TGCGCCAGCAGCTTTTACGGAGATCCTAACTATGGCTACACCTTC. The chain has TRBV5-1 and TRBJ1-2; no firm D call. The CDR3 is made up of 15 amino acids. Trimming removed 2 bases at V and 0 bases at J, with 11 bases between. Germline CDR1 reads SGHRS; CDR2 reads YFSETQ.

The table lists this clone with a few counts. One junction end disagrees with the germline gene, perhaps due to a read error. The chain links TRBV7-9 to TRBJ1-1; D unclear. CDR3 size: 12 residues. The germline V gene encodes CDR1 SEHNR and CDR2 FQNEAQ (reference sequence). The CDR3 nucleotides are TGTTCCAGCAGCTTAGCGCGGCTTGGTCCCGACTTT. Its translation: CSSSLARLGPDF.

The chain is built from TRBV10-3 and TRBJ2-3; TRBD2 is a possible D gene (6 bases). The V gene lost 9 bases and the J gene lost 5 bases, with 33 bases spanning the gap. CDR1 is ENHRY, CDR2 SYGVKD, per germline. The CDR3 is 19 amino acids. CDR3 amino acids: CAMATGTSREQFPRDTQYF. DNA for the CDR3: TGTGCCATGGCGACTGGGACTTCCAGGGAACAGTTTCCCCGAGATACGCAGTATTTT.

The chain couples TRBV7-8 to TRBJ2-5; 9 bases line up with TRBD2. Germline V lookup: CDR1 SGHVS, CDR2 FQNEAQ. The CDR3 runs 15 residues. Trimming cost V 5 bases and J 2 bases; bases outside gene matches: 6. CDR3 sequence reads: CASSPGTSRQETQYF. The CDR3, as DNA: TGTGCCAGCAGCCCCGGGACTAGCAGGCAAGAGACCCAGTACTTC.

This chain joins TRBV7-9 and TRBJ1-3, with 7 bases fitting TRBD1. V trimming: 3 bases; J trimming: 6 bases; junction bases outside the gene matches: 8. This CDR3 contains 15 residues. The V gene's germline CDR1 is SEHNR and CDR2 FQNEAQ (reference sequence). The CDR3: CASSFYDREENTIYF. CDR3 in DNA: TGTGCCAGCAGCTTCTACGACAGGGAAGAAAACACCATATATTTT.

This clone was detected a few times. The chain uses TRBV6-6 and TRBJ1-1, with a tentative D call TRBD1 (6 bases). Trimming shortened V by 5 bases and J by 5 bases, and 12 bases separated the two germline ends. The CDR3 has 13 residues. The V gene's germline CDR1 is MNHNY and CDR2 SVGAGI (reference sequence). Here the CDR3 DNA reads TGTGCCAGCAGTCTAGGGGGGGCAACTGAAGCTTTCTTT. This gives the protein CASSLGGATEAFF.